A selection of T cell receptor beta chains follows, all from one sample in a study of cytomegalovirus exposure and HLA in healthy donors. Sequenced by immunoSEQ multiplex PCR; TCRdb stores in-frame clones only, minus some. The sample contains 120,000 or so clones, roughly 79% of which appear only once. The specimen was PBMCs. These receptors were obtained from a woman aged 40 to 55 in good health and CMV-seronegative. CDR3s include the opening cysteine and the closing phenylalanine or tryptophan. A D gene is named only where the DNA matches it firmly. Only some rows state a clone size, as once, few, many or a class for expanded clones.

j_call v_call d_call clone_size cdr3_aa cdr3_nt
TRBJ1-1 TRBV9 - - CASSVTANTEAFF TGTGCCAGCAGCGTTACAGCGAACACTGAAGCTTTCTTT
TRBJ2-3 TRBV7-9 - - CASRLSDTQYF TGTGCCAGCCGACTCTCAGATACGCAGTATTTT
TRBJ1-6 TRBV7-8 - - CASSGGKGNNSPLHF TGTGCCAGCAGCGGGGGCAAGGGCAACAATTCACCCCTCCACTTT
TRBJ1-2 TRBV5-6 TRBD1 - CASSLGTGKSNYGYTF TGTGCCAGCAGCCTAGGGACAGGGAAGTCGAACTATGGCTACACCTTC
TRBJ2-7 TRBV4-1 TRBD2 - CASSRGRGLTSYEQYF TGCGCCAGCAGCCGAGGACGGGGACTAACTTCCTACGAGCAGTACTTC
TRBJ1-1 TRBV7-9 TRBD1 - CASSPIDRGRNTEAFF TGTGCCAGCAGCCCGATTGACAGGGGCCGAAACACTGAAGCTTTCTTT
TRBJ2-5 TRBV10-3 TRBD1 - CAISGETGYQETQYF TGTGCCATCAGCGGTGAGACAGGGTACCAAGAGACCCAGTACTTC
TRBJ2-1 TRBV9 TRBD1 - CASSRTPTGDNEQFF TGTGCCAGCAGTCGCACACCTACAGGGGACAATGAGCAGTTCTTC
TRBJ2-5 TRBV13 - - CASSLAKETQYF TGTGCCAGCAGCTTAGCCAAAGAGACCCAGTACTTC
TRBJ1-5 TRBV7-2 - - CASSLAGQNQPQHF TGTGCCAGCAGCTTAGCAGGACAGAATCAGCCCCAGCATTTT
TRBJ1-1 TRBV2 - - CASSTGGEAFF TGTGCCAGCAGTACGGGGGGTGAAGCTTTCTTT
TRBJ2-7 TRBV19 - - CASSPVRGYEQYF TGTGCCAGTAGTCCCGTCAGAGGCTACGAGCAGTACTTC
TRBJ1-1 TRBV27 TRBD1 - CASSFGQGLGTEAFF TGTGCCAGCAGTTTCGGACAGGGGTTGGGCACTGAAGCTTTCTTT
TRBJ2-2 TRBV5-5 TRBD2 - CASSRLALAGTGELFF TGTGCCAGCAGCAGACTAGCACTAGCGGGAACCGGGGAGCTGTTTTTT
TRBJ1-2 TRBV21-1 - - CASRSPTGAPYGYTF TGTGCCAGCAGGAGCCCTACAGGGGCTCCCTATGGCTACACCTTC
TRBJ2-3 TRBV6-4 - once CASSRDMEADTQYF TGTGCCAGCAGTCGCGACATGGAGGCCGATACGCAGTATTTT
TRBJ2-7 TRBV11-2 - - CASSWPGKTEQYF TGTGCCAGCAGCTGGCCGGGGAAGACCGAGCAGTACTTC
TRBJ1-4 TRBV6-6 - - CASSTVESKLFF TGTGCCAGCAGCACAGTAGAGAGTAAACTGTTTTTT
TRBJ2-3 TRBV2 - - CASRGGTHTDTQYF TGTGCCAGCAGGGGCGGGACTCACACAGATACGCAGTATTTT
TRBJ2-7 TRBV19 - - CASSGQTESPHEQYF TGTGCCAGTAGTGGACAAACGGAAAGCCCCCACGAGCAGTACTTC
TRBJ2-5 TRBV10-1 TRBD1 - CASSESGGHRGETQYF TGCGCCAGCAGTGAATCAGGGGGTCATCGGGGAGAGACCCAGTACTTC
TRBJ1-1 TRBV7-2 - - CASSLDPQGNTEAFF TGTGCCAGCAGCTTAGATCCGCAGGGGAACACTGAAGCTTTCTTT
TRBJ2-5 TRBV5-1 - - CASSSARVLGGETQYF TGCGCCAGCAGCTCCGCACGGGTTCTGGGGGGAGAGACCCAGTACTTC
TRBJ1-1 TRBV7-9 - - CASSLGTKGGAFF TGTGCCAGCAGCCTCGGGACTAAGGGGGGAGCTTTCTTT
TRBJ1-2 TRBV4-1 - - CASSQAGAGYTF TGCGCCAGCAGCCAAGCAGGGGCTGGCTACACCTTC
TRBJ2-2 TRBV4-1 TRBD2 - CASSQLTSGVAGELFF TGCGCCAGCAGCCAATTGACTAGCGGGGTCGCCGGGGAGCTGTTTTTT
TRBJ1-5 TRBV27 - - CASSLSRYDSNQPQHF TGTGCCAGCAGCCTATCAAGATACGATAGCAATCAGCCCCAGCATTTT
TRBJ1-1 TRBV5-1 TRBD1 - CASSQVQGRKGEAFF TGCGCCAGCAGCCAGGTACAGGGGAGAAAGGGTGAAGCTTTCTTT
TRBJ2-2 TRBV19 TRBD2 many CASRKIAGGNTGELFF TGTGCCAGTAGGAAGATAGCGGGGGGGAACACCGGGGAGCTGTTTTTT
TRBJ2-7 TRBV7-8 - - CASSLVGGTATYEQYF TGTGCCAGCAGCTTAGTGGGGGGAACAGCCACCTACGAGCAGTACTTC
TRBJ2-1 TRBV5-6 TRBD1 - CASSPGDRGPEQFF TGTGCCAGCAGCCCGGGGGACAGGGGGCCTGAGCAGTTCTTC
TRBJ2-3 TRBV15 TRBD2 - CATSLYSGGTDTQYF TGTGCCACCAGCTTATATAGCGGGGGCACAGATACGCAGTATTTT
TRBJ2-7 TRBV27 TRBD2 - CASSLAGDFLYEQYF TGTGCCAGCAGTTTAGCGGGAGATTTCCTCTACGAGCAGTACTTC
TRBJ2-6 TRBV11-3 - - CASSLTSGANVLTF TGTGCCAGCAGCCTCACATCTGGGGCCAACGTCCTGACTTTC
TRBJ2-3 TRBV4-1 TRBD2 - CASSFRGITSGSGDTQYF TGCGCCAGCAGCTTCCGGGGCATAACTAGCGGGAGTGGAGATACGCAGTATTTT
TRBJ2-5 TRBV7-6 - - CASSPILGGTQYF TGTGCCAGCAGTCCGATCCTCGGGGGGACCCAGTACTTC
TRBJ1-1 TRBV5-6 - few CASSPGYDTEAFF TGTGCCAGCAGCCCAGGGTACGACACTGAAGCTTTCTTT
TRBJ2-3 TRBV14 TRBD2 - CASSRNLAGSTDTQYF TGTGCCAGCAGCCGGAACTTAGCGGGATCCACAGATACGCAGTATTTT
TRBJ2-3 TRBV5-3 TRBD2 - CARSFLNLSGRARPADTQYF TGTGCCAGAAGCTTCCTGAACCTTAGCGGGAGGGCTCGCCCAGCAGATACGCAGTATTTT
TRBJ1-4 TRBV18 TRBD1 - CASSRQGRNEKLFF TGTGCCAGCTCGCGACAGGGGCGTAATGAAAAACTGTTTTTT
TRBJ1-5 TRBV28 - - CASSLAGSGNQPQHF TGTGCCAGCAGTTTGGCAGGGTCAGGCAATCAGCCCCAGCATTTT
TRBJ2-7 TRBV2 - - CASAETDIACEQYF TGTGCCAGCGCGGAGACAGACATTGCCTGCGAGCAGTACTTC
TRBJ1-2 TRBV2 - - CASSGFRGSNYGYTF TGTGCCAGCAGTGGATTCAGGGGTTCTAACTATGGCTACACCTTC
TRBJ1-3 TRBV11-2 - - CASSRRQESSGNTIYF TGTGCCAGCAGCCGAAGACAGGAGAGCTCTGGAAACACCATATATTTT
TRBJ2-7 TRBV7-2 TRBD2 - CASSPPGGLVYEQYF TGTGCCAGCAGCCCCCCGGGGGGACTAGTCTACGAGCAGTACTTC
TRBJ1-5 TRBV19 - - CASRPGLSNQPQHF TGTGCCAGTAGGCCGGGACTGTCTAATCAGCCCCAGCATTTT
TRBJ2-3 TRBV18 - - CASSPRLSKADTQYF TGTGCCAGCTCACCTCGACTAAGCAAGGCAGATACGCAGTATTTT